Presented here are 27 T cell receptor beta chains from one specimen sequenced in a study of T cell repertoires in aging, cancer and after chemotherapy. Rearranged V-D-J TRB sequences were amplified with a mixed TRB-A/B primer pool. TCRdb reprocessed the multiplex PCR reads with MiXCR, giving one entry per CDR3 protein. The data show some 10,000 distinct CDR3 sequences, under 50% seen once. Peripheral blood genomic DNA, not sorted cells or RNA, was the template. Sequences were obtained from blood. Receptors were obtained from a human donor in good health.

The table lists this clonotype with a few counts. The V call is TRBV19, the J call TRBJ1-1, with TRBD1 as a possible D gene (6 bases). This CDR3 has 13 amino acids. The V gene lost 7 bases and the J gene lost 3 bases, with 12 bases spanning the gap. CDR1 LNHDA and CDR2 SQIVND come from the germline V gene (reference sequence). CDR3 residues: CASTGGYDTEAFF. The CDR3 region has the DNA TGTGCCAGTACCGGGGGCTACGACACTGAAGCTTTCTTT. The entire variable domain, with the rest obtained from reference TRBV19 and TRBJ1-1, is as follows: DGGITQSPKYLFRKEGQNVTLSCEQNLNHDAMYWYRQDPGQGLRLIYYSQIVNDFQKGDIAEGYSVSREKKESFPLTVTSAQKNPTAFYLCASTGGYDTEAFFGQGTRLTVV.

This clonotype has just one count. The chain has TRBV30 and TRBJ2-1; possible D gene TRBD2, 7 bases. The CDR3 loop spans 13 amino acids. V was trimmed by 5 bases and J by 7 bases, leaving 15 bases between them. Germline CDR1 reads GTSNPN; CDR2 reads SVGIG (reference sequence). The CDR3 region is CAWDPRGGNEQFF. For the CDR3, the DNA is TGTGCCTGGGACCCTAGGGGGGGAAATGAGCAGTTCTTC.

There are a few counts of this clonotype. The DNA of the CDR3 is TGTGCCACCAGTGATTTGCCGGGACAAAGCACAGATACGCAGTATTTT. Residues: CATSDLPGQSTDTQYF. The chain couples TRBV24-1 to TRBJ2-3; D might be TRBD1 (6 bases). Per the germline V gene, CDR1 is KGHDR and CDR2 is SFDVKD. The CDR3 spans 16 residues. Trimming left V 0 bases short and J 0 bases short, with 9 bases between.

This clonotype was recorded a few times. The chain couples TRBV6-1 to TRBJ2-5, with unresolved D. This CDR3 spans 11 amino acids. Trimming pared 2 bases from V and 5 bases from J, leaving 3 bases between. Germline V gene data show CDR1 as MNHNS and CDR2 as SASEGT. CDR3 loop: CASSEWETQYF. The CDR3 bases are TGTGCCAGCAGTGAATGGGAGACCCAGTACTTC.

This clonotype was picked up a small number of times. Here the CDR3 reads CATSRDVGRTGELFF. The CDR3 nucleotides read TGTGCCACCAGCAGAGATGTCGGGAGGACCGGGGAGCTGTTTTTT. This chain uses TRBV15 with TRBJ2-2; 7 bases map to TRBD2. With V trimmed by 0 bases and J by 5 bases, 3 bases remained unmatched. There are 15 residues in the CDR3. Germline V gives CDR1 LNHNV, CDR2 YYDKDF (reference sequence).

This CDR3 reads CASSPEGGGETQYF. In nucleotides, the CDR3 is TGTGCCAGCAGCCCGGAAGGCGGAGGAGAGACCCAGTACTTC. The V gene is TRBV6-5, the J gene TRBJ2-5; TRBD2 might be the D (5 bases). CDR1 and CDR2 from the germline V gene are MNHEY and SVGAGI. Trimming stripped 6 bases from V and 4 bases from J, with 15 bases between. This CDR3 comprises 14 residues.

This clonotype was observed a handful of times. This chain links TRBV12-3 or TRBV12-4 with TRBJ2-1; D is possibly TRBD1 or TRBD2 (5 bases each). V lost 6 bases, J lost 2 bases, and 11 bases lay in between. The CDR3 has 14 amino acids. The CDR3 sequence is CASSPMGAYNEQFF. The CDR3, as DNA: TGTGCCAGCAGCCCGATGGGGGCCTACAATGAGCAGTTCTTC.

V usage is TRBV6-5 and J usage is TRBJ2-7; a possible D gene is TRBD1 (7 bases). This CDR3 is built from 15 residues. The V end lost 2 bases, the J end lost 2 bases, and 13 bases lay between the germline ends. The germline V gene has CDR1 MNHEY and CDR2 SVGAGI. The CDR3 sequence is CASSYGPGGTYEQYF. The CDR3 nucleotides read TGTGCCAGCAGTTACGGGCCAGGGGGGACCTACGAGCAGTACTTC.

This clonotype has more than one count but fewer than ten. The genes are TRBV6-5 and TRBJ2-1; 8 nucleotides match TRBD2. The CDR3 covers 14 residues. CDR1 is MNHEY and CDR2 is SVGAGI in the germline V gene. V gave up 8 bases and J gave up 4 bases; unmatched junction bases: 7. The CDR3 loop is CASASTSGYNEQFF. For the CDR3, the DNA is TGTGCCAGCGCTTCCACTAGCGGTTACAATGAGCAGTTCTTC.

The rearrangement uses TRBV27 and TRBJ2-2; the match to TRBD1 covers 8 bases. Trimming cost V 2 bases and J 8 bases; bases outside gene matches: 4. CDR3 length: 14 amino acids. Germline V lookup: CDR1 MNHEY, CDR2 SMNVEV (reference sequence). In DNA form, the CDR3 reads TGTGCCAGCAGTTTACAGGGGGCCAGGGGGGAGCTGTTTTTT. It is translated as CASSLQGARGELFF.

The CDR3 protein is CASQGLAPSDTQYF. For the CDR3, the DNA is TGTGCCTCCCAGGGGCTAGCGCCATCAGATACGCAGTATTTT. The chain links TRBV10-3 to TRBJ2-3, with D perhaps matching TRBD1 or TRBD2 (6 bases each). The CDR3 runs 14 residues. Trimming cost V 11 bases and J 4 bases, with 19 bases left between them. The germline CDR1 and CDR2 sequences are ENHRY and SYGVKD.

J is TRBJ2-5 and V is TRBV27, with 14 bases matching TRBD2. CDR3 length equals 17 residues. V shed 5 bases and J 3 bases; nucleotides not matched to a gene: 8. Germline CDR1 and CDR2: MNHEY and SMNVEV (reference sequence). CDR3 nucleotide sequence: TGTGCCAGCAGTGAATCCCCGACTAGCGGGAGGGAAGAGACCCAGTACTTC. Its translation: CASSESPTSGREETQYF.

The chain is built from TRBV6-5 and TRBJ2-7; 11 bases map to TRBD2. Germline CDR1 MNHEY, CDR2 SVGAGI. The CDR3 consists of 13 residues. V was clipped by 6 bases and J by 4 bases; unmatched bases: 2. The CDR3: CASRSSGRYEQYF. The CDR3 coding sequence is TGTGCCAGCAGGTCTAGCGGGAGGTACGAGCAGTACTTC.

This clonotype is judged medium-sized. V is TRBV29-1 and J is TRBJ2-5, with D perhaps matching TRBD2 (6 bases). The CDR3 runs to 15 residues. Trimming took 7 bases from V and 0 from J, leaving 18 bases between them. Germline loops: CDR1 SQVTM, CDR2 ANQGSEA. The CDR3 spells CSALGLLLYQETQYF. DNA for the CDR3: TGCAGCGCTCTGGGACTTCTCCTGTACCAAGAGACCCAGTACTTC.

This clonotype was seen a few times. V is TRBV6-5 and J is TRBJ2-6; D might be TRBD2 (5 bases). Germline CDR1 MNHEY, CDR2 SVGAGI. V lost 8 bases to trimming and J lost 6 bases, with 14 bases between them. The length of the CDR3 is 14 residues. In DNA, the CDR3 is TGTGCCAGCCCCCCCCCCGGGGAGGCCAACGTCCTGACTTTC. Amino acid sequence: CASPPPGEANVLTF.

The CDR3 region has the DNA TGCAGCGTCCCCCAAGGAGGCAGTATGAACACTGAAGCTTTCTTT. Residues: CSVPQGGSMNTEAFF. This sequence joins TRBV29-1 and TRBJ1-1; D gene unclear. Germline values: CDR1 SQVTM, CDR2 ANQGSEA. The V gene lost 6 bases and the J gene lost 0 bases, with 17 bases spanning the gap. CDR3 length: 15 residues.

This clonotype was observed a few times. The CDR3: CASSEARTGALNEQFF. The CDR3 DNA is TGTGCCAGCAGTGAAGCCCGGACAGGGGCCCTTAATGAGCAGTTCTTC. The chain is built from TRBV6-1 and TRBJ2-1; the match to TRBD1 covers 9 bases. This CDR3 has 16 amino acids. The J segment lost 7 bases and the V segment lost 0 bases, leaving 7 bases of the junction unmatched. The germline CDR1 and CDR2 sequences are MNHNS and SASEGT.

This clonotype turned up a few times. The V call is TRBV5-7, the J call TRBJ1-2; tentatively, D is TRBD1 (5 bases). TRBV5-7 is an ORF, and what it does is uncertain. The CDR3 has 15 amino acids. The germline V and J ends were trimmed by 4 bases and 0 bases, with 13 bases remaining between them. CDR3 protein: CASSLAGIANYGYTF. CDR3 in DNA: TGTGCCAGCAGCCTCGCAGGGATAGCTAACTATGGCTACACCTTC.

The chain employs TRBV5-6 and TRBJ1-2; D is unclear. Looked up from germline, CDR1 is SGHDT and CDR2 is YYEEEE. The CDR3 runs to 15 residues. Trimming left V 6 bases short and J 0 bases short, with 15 bases between. The CDR3 here is CASNTPGQANYGYTF. DNA of the CDR3: TGTGCCAGCAACACTCCTGGCCAGGCTAACTATGGCTACACCTTC.

V is TRBV7-2 and J is TRBJ2-6; D is unclear. The germline CDR1 and CDR2 sequences are SGHTA and FQGNSA. The CDR3 spans 14 residues. V dropped 8 bases and J dropped 2 bases, with 10 bases sitting between them. The chain's CDR3 is CASDTYPGANVLTF. The CDR3, as DNA: TGTGCCAGCGATACTTACCCTGGGGCCAACGTCCTGACTTTC.

This chain links TRBV5-3 with TRBJ2-1; D remains ambiguous. TRBV5-3 is an ORF, with its function uncertain. Trimming left V 9 bases short and J 8 bases short, with 6 bases between. There are 9 residues in the CDR3. The CDR3 bases are TGTGCCACGCCGGATGAGCAGTTCTTC. Amino acids: CATPDEQFF.

The rearrangement joins TRBV18 to TRBJ1-1; possible D gene TRBD1, 6 bases. CDR1 is KGHSH and CDR2 is LQKENI in the germline V gene. The CDR3 consists of 13 residues. V shed 3 bases and J shed 3 bases, with 8 bases lying between them. The CDR3 nucleotides are TGTGCCAGCTCACCGAGACAGGACACTGAAGCTTTCTTT. Amino acids: CASSPRQDTEAFF.

This rearrangement joins TRBV18 to TRBJ2-7, with D perhaps matching TRBD2 (6 bases). The V end lost 3 bases, the J end lost 12 bases, and 15 bases lay between the germline ends. This CDR3 contains 12 residues. Per germline, CDR1 KGHSH and CDR2 LQKENI. The CDR3 DNA is TGTGCCAGCTCACCCCCTGGGGGAGGCGCGTACTTC. This codes for CASSPPGGGAYF. Together with reference TRBV18 and TRBJ2-7, the CDR3 gives the full variable domain: NAGVMQNPRHLVRRRGQEARLRCSPMKGHSHVYWYRQLPEEGLKFMVYLQKENIIDESGMPKERFSAEFPKEGPSILRIQQVVRGDSAAYFCASSPPGGGAYFGPGTRLTVT.

This chain links TRBV7-9 with TRBJ2-3; D is unclear. Per germline, CDR1 SEHNR and CDR2 FQNEAQ (reference sequence). V lost 4 bases and J 0 bases, leaving 2 bases between the germline ends. CDR3 size: 12 residues. The CDR3 coding sequence is TGTGCCAGCAGCTCTAGCACAGATACGCAGTATTTT. Translated: CASSSSTDTQYF.

For this clonotype: Possible read error: a much larger clone is one base away. This chain links TRBV29-1 with TRBJ2-7; tentative D call: TRBD2 (5 bases). Germline lookup yields CDR1 SQVTM and CDR2 ANQGSEA. The CDR3 consists of 12 residues. V was pared by 1 base and J by 6 bases, with 10 bases between. CDR3 in amino acids: CSVEGTGREQYF. For the CDR3, the DNA is TGCAGCGTTGAAGGGACTGGCCGCGAGCAGTACTTC.

The chain has TRBV19 and TRBJ1-5, with a possible D match to TRBD1 (6 bases). Deletions cut 9 bases from V and 5 bases from J, with 14 bases between. CDR1 is LNHDA and CDR2 is SQIVND in the germline V gene (reference sequence). There are 13 residues in the CDR3. CDR3 nucleotides: TGTGCCAGCCGCCGGGACACTTATCAGCCCCAGCATTTT. Translation: CASRRDTYQPQHF.

The chain carries TRBV6-1 and TRBJ1-6; TRBD1 might be the D (5 bases). CDR1 and CDR2 from the germline V gene are MNHNS and SASEGT. Trimming shortened V by 1 base and J by 6 bases, and 7 bases separated the two germline ends. CDR3 size: 14 residues. The CDR3 is CASSEGDGNSPLHF. The CDR3 DNA sequence: TGTGCCAGCAGTGAAGGGGACGGTAATTCACCCCTCCACTTT.